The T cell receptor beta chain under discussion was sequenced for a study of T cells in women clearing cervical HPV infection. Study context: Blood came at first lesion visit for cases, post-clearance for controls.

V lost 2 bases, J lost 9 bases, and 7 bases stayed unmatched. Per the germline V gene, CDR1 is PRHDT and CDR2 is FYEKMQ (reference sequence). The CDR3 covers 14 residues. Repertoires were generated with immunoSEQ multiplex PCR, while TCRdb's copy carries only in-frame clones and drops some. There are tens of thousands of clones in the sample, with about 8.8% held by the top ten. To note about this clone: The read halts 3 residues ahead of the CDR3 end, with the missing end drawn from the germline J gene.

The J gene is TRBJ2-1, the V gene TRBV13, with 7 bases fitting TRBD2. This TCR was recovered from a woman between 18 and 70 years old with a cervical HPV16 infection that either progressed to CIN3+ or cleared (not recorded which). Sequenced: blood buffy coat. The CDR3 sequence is CASSLLAVFPEQFF. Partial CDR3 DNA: TGTGCCAGCAGCTTACTAGCGGTTTTCCCTGAG.